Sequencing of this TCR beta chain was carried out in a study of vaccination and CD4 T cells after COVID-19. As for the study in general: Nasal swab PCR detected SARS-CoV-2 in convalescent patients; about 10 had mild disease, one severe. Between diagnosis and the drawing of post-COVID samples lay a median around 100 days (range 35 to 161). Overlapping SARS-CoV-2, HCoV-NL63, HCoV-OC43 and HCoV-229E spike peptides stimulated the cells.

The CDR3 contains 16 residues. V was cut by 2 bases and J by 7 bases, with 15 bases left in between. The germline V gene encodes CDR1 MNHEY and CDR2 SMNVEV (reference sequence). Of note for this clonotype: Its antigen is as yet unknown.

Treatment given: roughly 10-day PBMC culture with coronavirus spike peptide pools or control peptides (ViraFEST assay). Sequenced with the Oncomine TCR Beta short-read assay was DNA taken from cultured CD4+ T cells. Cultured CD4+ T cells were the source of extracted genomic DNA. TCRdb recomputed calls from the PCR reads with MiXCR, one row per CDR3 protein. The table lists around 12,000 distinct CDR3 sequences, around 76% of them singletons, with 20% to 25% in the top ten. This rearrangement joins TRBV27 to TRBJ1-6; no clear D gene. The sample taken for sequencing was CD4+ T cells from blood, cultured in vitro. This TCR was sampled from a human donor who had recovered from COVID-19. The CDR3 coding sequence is TGTGCCAGCAGTTTACTAAGGGCCCGCGGGAATTCACCCCTCCACTTT. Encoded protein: CASSLLRARGNSPLHF.